The entry below gives a single T cell receptor beta chain sequence along with its context. The source of the sample is a study of cytomegalovirus exposure and HLA in healthy donors. Both 60 Vbeta primers and 13 Jbeta primers went into the PCR. Sequenced by immunoSEQ multiplex PCR; TCRdb stores in-frame clones only, minus some. Among about 220,000 clones listed, 65% to 75% were seen once. The V gene lost 2 bases and the J gene lost 5 bases, with 7 bases spanning the gap. The CDR3 sequence is 11 residues long. Germline-derived CDR1 and CDR2 are SQVTM and ANQGSEA. Donors likely had unrecorded immune exposures despite being nominally healthy when sampled.

The chain carries TRBV29-1 and TRBJ2-7; a possible D gene is TRBD1 (6 bases). This TCR was recovered from a woman aged 25 to 39 in good health and CMV-seronegative. Sequencing was done on a sample of PBMCs. The CDR3 spells CSVEQGNEQYF. For the CDR3, the DNA is TGCAGCGTTGAACAGGGGAACGAGCAGTACTTC.